Listed here are 25 T cell receptor beta chains from one sample, sequenced in a study of T-cell reconstitution after alpha-beta-depleted transplantation in children. The TCRbeta library was prepared with unique molecular identifiers. TCRdb recomputed calls from the PCR reads with MiXCR, one row per CDR3 protein. The data show 200,000 to 250,000 distinct CDR3 sequences, about 11% seen once. Source: PBMCs from the stem cell graft donor, taken from the stem cell graft. All receptors derive from a human donor who donated a stem cell graft to a child with acute lymphoblastic leukemia.

Ten or more counts support this clonotype. The rearrangement uses TRBV6-5 and TRBJ2-2; 7 nucleotides align to TRBD1. The CDR3 loop spans 14 amino acids. Looked up from germline, CDR1 is MNHEY and CDR2 is SVGAGI. For the CDR3, the DNA is TGTGCAACCAGTCTGGGACAGACGACCGGGGAGCTGTTTTTT. Amino acid sequence: CATSLGQTTGELFF.

This clonotype was counted at least ten times. This chain links TRBV5-6 with TRBJ2-2; D may be TRBD1 (5 bases). V was pared by 2 bases and J by 6 bases, with 8 bases between. Germline V gene sequence: CDR1 SGHDT, CDR2 YYEEEE. The CDR3 has 13 residues. Here the CDR3 DNA reads TGTGCCAGCAGCTTTAGGGGTTCCGGGGAGCTGTTTTTT. Translating gives CASSFRGSGELFF.

This clonotype was seen at least ten times. This chain joins TRBV9 and TRBJ1-2; perhaps TRBD1 as D (5 bases). Germline CDR1 and CDR2: SGDLS and YYNGEE. This CDR3 is 15 amino acids long. V lost 4 bases and J lost 3, with 16 bases in between. The CDR3 DNA is TGTGCCAGCAGCTCGGGGGTTAGCGGGGACTATGGCTACACCTTC. This encodes CASSSGVSGDYGYTF.

This clonotype was recorded many times. The chain has TRBV25-1 and TRBJ2-3, with TRBD2 identical over 7 bases. Germline CDR1 MGHDK, CDR2 SYGVNS. Trimming cost V 3 bases and J 5 bases; bases outside gene matches: 5. The CDR3 has 14 amino acids. As DNA, the CDR3 is TGTGCCAGCAGTGAGGGGGGGGGTAAAGATACGCAGTATTTT. Translated: CASSEGGGKDTQYF.

This clonotype was detected ten times or more. The chain carries TRBV7-8 and TRBJ2-3; D remains unclear. The CDR3 is 14 amino acids. CDR1 is SGHVS, CDR2 FQNEAQ, per germline. V was clipped by 5 bases and J by 6 bases, with 15 bases between them. CDR3 amino acids: CASSVPVELDTQYF. CDR3 DNA sequence: TGTGCCAGCAGCGTGCCAGTCGAGTTGGATACGCAGTATTTT. The full variable domain, its missing parts supplied by reference TRBV7-8 and TRBJ2-3, is GAGVSQSPRYKVAKRGQDVALRCDPISGHVSLFWYQQALGQGPEFLTYFQNEAQLDKSGLPSDRFFAERPEGSVSTLKIQRTQQEDSAVYLCASSVPVELDTQYFGPGTRLTVL.

This clonotype was counted at least ten times. V gene TRBV28 combines with J gene TRBJ2-7; D is perhaps TRBD1 or TRBD2 (6 bases each). V dropped 1 base and J dropped 2 bases, with 18 bases sitting between them. Germline-derived CDR1 and CDR2 are MDHEN and SYDVKM. The CDR3 extends over 17 amino acids. The CDR3 DNA is TGTGCCAGCAGTTTATTGTCAGCGGGCTGGGGGCCCTACGAGCAGTACTTC. Translating gives CASSLLSAGWGPYEQYF.

This clonotype was detected ten times or more. The rearrangement uses TRBV5-1 and TRBJ2-6; no clear D gene. The germline V and J ends were trimmed by 4 bases and 0 bases, with 11 bases remaining between them. CDR3 length: 16 residues. Germline V lookup: CDR1 SGHRS, CDR2 YFSETQ. In DNA form, the CDR3 reads TGCGCCAGCAGCCCCGCCCAAAGCTCTGGGGCCAACGTCCTGACTTTC. It is translated as CASSPAQSSGANVLTF. Using reference TRBV5-1 and TRBJ2-6 for the parts outside the CDR3, the full variable domain is KAGVTQTPRYLIKTRGQQVTLSCSPISGHRSVSWYQQTPGQGLQFLFEYFSETQRNKGNFPGRFSGRQFSNSRSEMNVSTLELGDSALYLCASSPAQSSGANVLTFGAGSRLTVL.

This clonotype has ten or more counts. The chain employs TRBV27 and TRBJ1-2; D uncertain. Germline V gives CDR1 MNHEY, CDR2 SMNVEV (reference sequence). The CDR3 is 14 residues long. V was pared by 6 bases and J by 4 bases, with 15 bases between. CDR3 amino acids: CASSFSIGSYGYTF. As DNA, the CDR3 is TGTGCCAGCAGCTTCAGTATCGGTAGCTATGGCTACACCTTC.

The chain carries TRBV12-3 or TRBV12-4 and TRBJ2-5; D remains unclear. The CDR3 extends over 14 amino acids. Trimming pared 2 bases from V and 5 bases from J, leaving 12 bases between. CDR3 DNA: TGTGCCAGCAGTTTATCTCTAGTGGGGGAGACCCAGTACTTC. This codes for CASSLSLVGETQYF.

This clonotype was observed at least ten times. The rearrangement links TRBV5-1 to TRBJ2-7; D not resolved. The germline CDR1 and CDR2 sequences are SGHRS and YFSETQ. V lost 6 bases to trimming and J lost 2 bases, with 18 bases between them. This CDR3 contains 15 residues. The CDR3 is CASTHGVSSAYEQYF. DNA of the CDR3: TGCGCCAGCACTCACGGTGTCAGTTCAGCCTACGAGCAGTACTTC.

The rearrangement uses TRBV4-2 and TRBJ2-1; no definite D call. The ends were cut back, 4 bases at V and 9 bases at J, with 13 bases in the middle. The CDR3 has 13 residues. CDR1 is LGHNA, CDR2 YNFKEQ, per germline. Written as DNA, the CDR3 is TGTGCCAGCAGCCTCTCCCCCCCCGGTGAGCAGTTCTTC. Translation: CASSLSPPGEQFF.

This clonotype was counted at least ten times. V usage is TRBV27 and J usage is TRBJ1-4; TRBD1 is a possible D gene (6 bases). Germline V gene sequence: CDR1 MNHEY, CDR2 SMNVEV (reference sequence). The ends were cut back, 3 bases at V and 6 bases at J, with 14 bases in the middle. The CDR3 consists of 15 residues. CDR3 protein: CASSFRGTTYEKLFF. DNA of the CDR3: TGTGCCAGCAGTTTTAGGGGGACAACCTATGAAAAACTGTTTTTT. Complete variable domain (other parts from reference TRBV27 and TRBJ1-4): EAQVTQNPRYLITVTGKKLTVTCSQNMNHEYMSWYRQDPGLGLRQIYYSMNVEVTDKGDVPEGYKVSRKEKRNFPLILESPSPNQTSLYFCASSFRGTTYEKLFFGSGTQLSVL.

This clonotype was seen repeatedly, ten times or more. The V gene is TRBV2, the J gene TRBJ2-6; 12 bases are shared with TRBD1. Trimming at V came to 0 bases and at J to 2 bases, leaving 2 bases not matched to a gene. CDR3 length equals 18 residues. Germline loops: CDR1 SNHLY, CDR2 FYNNEI. Here the CDR3 reads CASSEAGTGGAGANVLTF. CDR3 DNA: TGTGCCAGCAGTGAAGCGGGGACAGGGGGCGCTGGGGCCAACGTCCTGACTTTC.

This clonotype was detected ten times or more. This chain links TRBV7-9 with TRBJ2-7; D remains unclear. This CDR3 is built from 13 residues. The germline gives CDR1 SEHNR, CDR2 FQNEAQ (reference sequence). V was pared by 5 bases and J by 0 bases, with 8 bases between. The CDR3 here is CASSPPSSYEQYF. The DNA for the CDR3 is TGTGCCAGCAGCCCTCCGAGCTCCTACGAGCAGTACTTC.

This clonotype has at least ten counts. V is TRBV5-1 and J is TRBJ2-7, with a tentative D call TRBD1 (6 bases). The germline V gene encodes CDR1 SGHRS and CDR2 YFSETQ. The CDR3 is 12 residues long. V gave up 4 bases and J gave up 4 bases, with 9 bases separating them. Here the CDR3 reads CASSIQGYEQYF. CDR3 coding DNA: TGCGCCAGCAGCATCCAGGGGTACGAGCAGTACTTC. Using reference TRBV5-1 and TRBJ2-7 for the parts outside the CDR3, the full variable domain is KAGVTQTPRYLIKTRGQQVTLSCSPISGHRSVSWYQQTPGQGLQFLFEYFSETQRNKGNFPGRFSGRQFSNSRSEMNVSTLELGDSALYLCASSIQGYEQYFGPGTRLTVT.

This clonotype has at least ten counts. The chain joins TRBV5-6 to TRBJ2-7; possibly TRBD1 for D (7 bases). Trimming stripped 2 bases from V and 3 bases from J, with 24 bases between. This CDR3 has 18 residues. Germline V lookup: CDR1 SGHDT, CDR2 YYEEEE. The CDR3 protein is CASSLYRKTGEVSYEQYF. The CDR3 DNA reads TGTGCCAGCAGCTTATACCGAAAAACAGGGGAGGTGAGCTACGAGCAGTACTTC. The variable domain in full, with the rest retrieved from reference TRBV5-6 and TRBJ2-7, is DAGVTQSPTHLIKTRGQQVTLRCSPKSGHDTVSWYQQALGQGPQFIFQYYEEEERQRGNFPDRFSGHQFPNYSSELNVNALLLGDSALYLCASSLYRKTGEVSYEQYFGPGTRLTVT.

This clonotype was counted at least ten times. The chain is built from TRBV7-2 and TRBJ2-5; 14 bases line up with TRBD2. Per germline, CDR1 SGHTA and CDR2 FQGNSA. This CDR3 region has 15 residues. J was trimmed by 5 bases and V by 5 bases; bases with no gene match: 4. The CDR3 DNA sequence: TGTGCCAGCAGCGAGGGACTAGCGGGGGATGAGACCCAGTACTTC. Translated: CASSEGLAGDETQYF.

This clonotype appeared a single time. The J gene is TRBJ2-1, the V gene TRBV6-2 or TRBV6-3; 10 bases fit TRBD2. The CDR3 loop spans 18 amino acids. In germline, CDR1 is MNHEY, CDR2 SVGEGT. This chain's CDR3 is CTFSSDDIAGGKYNEQFF. The CDR3 DNA follows: TGTACCTTCAGTTCAGATGACATAGCGGGGGGCAAGTACAATGAGCAGTTCTTC.

Here the CDR3 DNA reads TGTGCCAGCAGCCGAGGGACTAGCGTGGAGGATACGCAGTATTTT. Its protein product is CASSRGTSVEDTQYF. V usage is TRBV11-2 and J usage is TRBJ2-3; 10 bases agree with TRBD2. Germline-derived CDR1 and CDR2 are SGHAT and FQNNGV. J gave up 6 bases and V 5 bases, and 8 bases lay outside the gene matches. The CDR3 is 15 residues long.

Worth noting for this clonotype: A much larger clone sits a single nucleotide away, making a read error possible. This rearrangement joins TRBV5-6 to TRBJ2-3; TRBD2 matches 11 bases. Germline V gene lookup returns CDR1 SGHDT and CDR2 YYEEEE. The CDR3 has 17 residues. V shed 1 base and J 8 bases; nucleotides not matched to a gene: 12. The CDR3 loop reads CASSLRPSGGLRGTQYF. The CDR3 nucleotides are TGTGCCAGCAGCTTGCGACCTAGCGGGGGGCTCCGAGGTACGCAGTATTTT.

This clonotype was seen many times. The genes are TRBV20-1 and TRBJ1-4, with D possibly being TRBD1 (6 bases). This CDR3 contains 14 residues. V gave up 6 bases and J gave up 0 bases, with 11 bases separating them. Germline CDR1 DFQATT, CDR2 SNEGSKA (reference sequence). In DNA form, the CDR3 reads TGCAGTGCCAGACAGGCGTCAACTAATGAAAAACTGTTTTTT. Translated: CSARQASTNEKLFF.

This sequence joins TRBV7-8 and TRBJ1-5, with D perhaps matching TRBD1 (5 bases). This CDR3 is built from 15 residues. V was shortened by 0 bases and J by 3 bases, with 9 bases between the two germline ends. Germline CDR1 and CDR2: SGHVS and FQNEAQ. The CDR3 protein is CASSLALGANQPQHF. In DNA form, the CDR3 reads TGTGCCAGCAGCTTAGCGTTAGGGGCCAATCAGCCCCAGCATTTT.

V usage is TRBV10-3 and J usage is TRBJ2-7, with TRBD1 as a possible D gene (6 bases). Germline V CDR1 and CDR2: ENHRY, SYGVKD. The length of the CDR3 is 13 residues. Deletions cut 6 bases from V and 3 bases from J, with 12 bases between. Here the CDR3 reads CAISPAGVYEQYF. CDR3 sequence (DNA): TGTGCCATCAGCCCCGCAGGGGTCTACGAGCAGTACTTC.

This clonotype came up many times. The J gene is TRBJ1-2, the V gene TRBV30, with D perhaps TRBD1 (5 bases). Germline V gene lookup returns CDR1 GTSNPN and CDR2 SVGIG (reference sequence). The CDR3 length is 13 residues. V lost 2 bases and J lost 4, with 11 bases in between. The CDR3 loop reads CAWSQKGSYGYTF. The CDR3 nucleotides are TGTGCCTGGAGTCAAAAGGGGAGCTATGGCTACACCTTC. The full variable domain, completed using reference TRBV30 and TRBJ1-2, is SQTIHQWPATLVQPVGSPLSLECTVEGTSNPNLYWYRQAAGRGLQLLFYSVGIGQISSEVPQNLSASRPQDRQFILSSKKLLLSDSGFYLCAWSQKGSYGYTFGSGTRLTVV.

This clonotype was counted at least ten times. The V gene is TRBV6-2 or TRBV6-3, the J gene TRBJ1-4; D is unclear. The ends were cut back, 6 bases at V and 0 bases at J, with 14 bases in the middle. This CDR3 comprises 16 residues. Germline values: CDR1 MNHEY, CDR2 SVGEGT. The CDR3 region is CASRRPKSSTNEKLFF. CDR3 sequence (DNA): TGTGCCAGCAGGCGGCCGAAAAGTTCAACTAATGAAAAACTGTTTTTT.